The entry below describes one T cell receptor (beta chain). Trimming removed 9 bases from V and 2 bases from J; junction bases left unmatched: 4. Germline V gene lookup returns CDR1 SNHLY and CDR2 FYNNEI. The CDR3 sequence is 13 residues long. The record originates from a study of blood T cell repertoires in COVID-19. Overall study context: Specimens from acute and convalescent COVID-19 originated in the United States, Italy and Spain. Sources were T cells, B-cell-depleted T cells, or PBMCs; the material itself was cDNA or gDNA.

Original data processing: Amplification with reference gene primers provided the estimates of nucleated cell counts. Using immunoSEQ multiplex PCR, the repertoire was profiled, and TCRdb retains in-frame clones only, with some absent. V, J and clone size are those of that table, while D and trimming were read from the DNA. The repertoire holds 50,000 or so clones, with around 79% as singletons. Source material: peripheral blood. The V call is TRBV2, the J call TRBJ1-5; TRBD1 matches 7 bases. This TCR was sampled from a man aged 70 or older with acute or convalescent COVID-19. The CDR3 loop reads CASQGDGNQPQHF. DNA of the CDR3: TGTGCCAGTCAGGGGGACGGCAATCAGCCCCAGCATTTT.